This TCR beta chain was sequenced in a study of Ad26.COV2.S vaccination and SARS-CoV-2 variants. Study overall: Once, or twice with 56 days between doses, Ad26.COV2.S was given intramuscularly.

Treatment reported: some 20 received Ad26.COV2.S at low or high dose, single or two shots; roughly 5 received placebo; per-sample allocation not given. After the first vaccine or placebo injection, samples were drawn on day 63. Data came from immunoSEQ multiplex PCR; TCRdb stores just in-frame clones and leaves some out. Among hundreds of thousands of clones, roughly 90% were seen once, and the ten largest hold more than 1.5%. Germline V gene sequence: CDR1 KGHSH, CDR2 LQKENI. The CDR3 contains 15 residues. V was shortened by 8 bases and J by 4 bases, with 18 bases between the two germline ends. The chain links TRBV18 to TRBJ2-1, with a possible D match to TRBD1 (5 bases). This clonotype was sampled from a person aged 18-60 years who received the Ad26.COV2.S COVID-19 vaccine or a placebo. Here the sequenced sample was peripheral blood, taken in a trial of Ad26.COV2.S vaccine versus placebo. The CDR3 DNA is TGTGCCAGCCAAGGGGTATTCTCCATATACAATGAGCAGTTCTTC. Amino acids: CASQGVFSIYNEQFF.